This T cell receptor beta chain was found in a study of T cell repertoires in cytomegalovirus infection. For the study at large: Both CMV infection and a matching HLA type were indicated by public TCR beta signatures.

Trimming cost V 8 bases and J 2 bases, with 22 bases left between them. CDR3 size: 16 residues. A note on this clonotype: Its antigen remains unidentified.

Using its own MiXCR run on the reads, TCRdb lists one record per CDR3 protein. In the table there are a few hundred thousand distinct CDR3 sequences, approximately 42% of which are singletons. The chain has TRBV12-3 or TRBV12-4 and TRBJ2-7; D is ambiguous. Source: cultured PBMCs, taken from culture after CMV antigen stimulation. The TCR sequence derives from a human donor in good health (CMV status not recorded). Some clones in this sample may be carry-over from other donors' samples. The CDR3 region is CASSRADIPSPYEQYF. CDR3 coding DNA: TGTGCCAGCTCACGTGCCGACATACCAAGCCCCTACGAGCAGTACTTC.